Listed here are 28 T cell receptor beta chains from one sample, sequenced in a study of blood T cell repertoires in COVID-19. Assay: immunoSEQ multiplex PCR; the TCRdb copy retains only in-frame clones and omits some. In the table there are a few hundred thousand clones, about nine tenths of which are singletons. The specimen was peripheral blood. The receptors stem from a woman in her twenties or thirties with active or convalescent COVID-19.

The V gene is TRBV7-9, the J gene TRBJ2-5, with 8 nucleotides matching TRBD2. Germline values: CDR1 SEHNR, CDR2 FQNEAQ (reference sequence). Trimming at V came to 5 bases and at J to 6 bases, leaving 5 bases not matched to a gene. The CDR3 runs to 13 residues. CDR3 in DNA: TGTGCCAGCAGCCTCGGGAGGGGAAAGACCCAGTACTTC. Translation gives CASSLGRGKTQYF.

The chain carries TRBV6-5 and TRBJ1-5; 7 bases line up with TRBD1. The CDR3 is 13 amino acids. V lost 6 bases and J lost 12; bases outside the gene matches: 11. Per the germline V gene, CDR1 is MNHEY and CDR2 is SVGAGI. CDR3: CASSEGAPGRQHF. The CDR3 DNA reads TGTGCCAGCAGCGAGGGGGCCCCCGGTCGCCAGCATTTT.

The chain joins TRBV9 to TRBJ1-2, with 8 bases matching TRBD1. V was clipped by 0 bases and J by 6 bases; unmatched bases: 7. The germline gives CDR1 SGDLS, CDR2 YYNGEE. The CDR3 is 15 amino acids. The CDR3 DNA is TGTGCCAGCAGCGTAGTGGAAACAGGGGGGGATGGCTACACCTTC. It specifies CASSVVETGGDGYTF.

The CDR3 spells CAWSDGGSGLTYYEQYF. The CDR3 bases are TGTGCCTGGAGTGATGGAGGGTCTGGGTTGACATACTACGAGCAGTACTTC. The rearrangement uses TRBV30 and TRBJ2-7; maybe TRBD2 (6 bases). Germline V gene lookup returns CDR1 GTSNPN and CDR2 SVGIG (reference sequence). Between the trimmed V and J ends, which lost 1 base and 3 bases, there was a span of 22 bases. The length of the CDR3 is 17 residues.

This chain links TRBV27 with TRBJ2-3; no firm D call. CDR3 length: 14 residues. The germline V gene encodes CDR1 MNHEY and CDR2 SMNVEV (reference sequence). Trimming took off 6 bases at V and 1 base at J, with 11 bases between the two ends. This CDR3 reads CASRRLSGTDTQYF. For the CDR3, the DNA is TGTGCCAGCAGGAGACTTTCTGGCACAGATACGCAGTATTTT.

The V and J genes are TRBV5-1 and TRBJ2-5; 11 bases align to TRBD2. Germline V CDR1 and CDR2: SGHRS, YFSETQ. The CDR3 is made up of 16 amino acids. With 0 bases clipped from V and 2 bases from J, the junction kept 3 bases outside the gene matches. CDR3: CASSLGASGGQETQYF. CDR3 bases: TGCGCCAGCAGCTTGGGGGCTAGCGGGGGGCAAGAGACCCAGTACTTC.

J is TRBJ1-6 and V is TRBV20-1, with a tentative D call TRBD1 (5 bases). CDR1 and CDR2 (germline): DFQATT, SNEGSKA (reference sequence). This CDR3 comprises 13 residues. With 4 bases removed from V and 7 bases from J, the gap between germline ends came to 11 bases. In nucleotides, the CDR3 is TGCAGTGCTATTGACAGTGGCAATTCACCCCTCCACTTT. Amino acid sequence: CSAIDSGNSPLHF.

The rearrangement uses TRBV7-2 and TRBJ1-2; D possibly corresponds to TRBD1 (5 bases). V was clipped by 3 bases and J by 1 base, with 9 bases between them. Germline values: CDR1 SGHTA, CDR2 FQGNSA. CDR3 length: 14 residues. CDR3 sequence (DNA): TGTGCCAGCAGCTTCCAGGGTTTTAACTATGGCTACACCTTC. This encodes CASSFQGFNYGYTF.

The CDR3 DNA reads as TGTGCCAGCAGCTTGGGGCAGGACAATGAGCAGTTCTTC. It yields the protein CASSLGQDNEQFF. The chain recombines TRBV7-9 with TRBJ2-1, with a tentative D call TRBD1 (5 bases). CDR1 is SEHNR and CDR2 is FQNEAQ in the germline V gene (reference sequence). V was pared by 3 bases and J by 5 bases, with 8 bases between. The CDR3 runs 13 residues.

This clone came up once. The chain carries TRBV4-3 and TRBJ1-1; a possible D gene is TRBD1 (5 bases). The CDR3 runs to 15 residues. Trimming removed 4 bases at V and 1 base at J, with 13 bases between. Per germline, CDR1 LGHNA and CDR2 YSLEER. The DNA for the CDR3 is TGCGCCAGCAGCCTAGGGGTACAGACGAACACTGAAGCTTTCTTT. This translates into CASSLGVQTNTEAFF.

This clone was detected once. J is TRBJ1-6 and V is TRBV3-1 (or the pseudogene TRBV3-2); 7 nucleotides align to TRBD1. This CDR3 comprises 14 residues. Germline V gene sequence: CDR1 LGHDT, CDR2 YNNKEL (reference sequence). After removal of 3 bases from V and 7 bases from J, the junction contained 3 bases not matched to a gene. The CDR3 spells CASSQGTENSPLHF. CDR3 DNA: TGTGCCAGCAGCCAGGGGACAGAGAATTCACCCCTCCACTTT.

This clone was picked up a small number of times. The J gene is TRBJ1-5, the V gene TRBV5-4; unclear D gene. Trimming pared 9 bases from V and 1 base from J, leaving 14 bases between. This CDR3 spans 14 amino acids. Germline V gives CDR1 SGHNT, CDR2 YYREEE (reference sequence). The CDR3 bases are TGTGCCATGCGGCGAGGAGGGAGCAATCAGCCCCAGCATTTT. Amino acid sequence: CAMRRGGSNQPQHF.

A single count supports this clone. The chain couples TRBV19 to TRBJ1-3; perhaps TRBD1 as D (6 bases). CDR3 length: 14 residues. V lost 5 bases, J lost 4 bases, and 12 bases lay in between. Germline V lookup: CDR1 LNHDA, CDR2 SQIVND (reference sequence). The CDR3 sequence: CASSHPGQGNTIYF. CDR3 nucleotide sequence: TGTGCCAGTAGTCACCCTGGACAGGGAAACACCATATATTTT.

Comments on this clone: An end of the junction differs from the germline gene, which may be a read error. The chain is built from TRBV12-3 or TRBV12-4 and TRBJ2-3, with 12 bases that match TRBD2. The CDR3 has 13 residues. CDR3 sequence reads: CASSLAGGNTQYF. The CDR3 bases are TGTGCCAGCAGTCTAGCGGGGGGGAATACGCAGTATTTT.

Worth noting for this clone: The junction departs from germline at one end; a sequencing error may be responsible. The rearrangement uses TRBV6-1 and TRBJ2-7, with a weak D call TRBD2 (5 bases). Germline V gene data show CDR1 as MNHNS and CDR2 as SASEGT. The CDR3 contains 15 residues. CDR3: CASREGPGVPYEQYF. The CDR3 DNA sequence: TGTGCCAGCAGGGAAGGGCCCGGGGTCCCCTACGAGCAGTACTTC.

V gene TRBV6-5 combines with J gene TRBJ2-7; TRBD2 is a possible D gene (5 bases). In germline, CDR1 is MNHEY, CDR2 SVGAGI. Between the trimmed V and J ends, which lost 0 bases and 6 bases, there was a span of 12 bases. This CDR3 spans 14 amino acids. The CDR3: CASSYSREGLEQYF. CDR3 nucleotides: TGTGCCAGCAGTTACTCCAGAGAGGGCCTCGAGCAGTACTTC.

The V and J genes are TRBV27 and TRBJ1-6, with 9 bases matching TRBD1. The CDR3 loop spans 13 amino acids. Germline V gene sequence: CDR1 MNHEY, CDR2 SMNVEV (reference sequence). V shed 6 bases, J shed 14 bases, and the junction held 8 bases outside the gene matches. The CDR3 nucleotides are TGTGCCAGCAGAGACAGGGGGAGCAGCACCCTCCACTTT. This translates into CASRDRGSSTLHF.

The J gene is TRBJ1-6, the V gene TRBV7-3; 7 bases align to TRBD1. CDR1 and CDR2 from the germline V gene are SGHTA and FQGTGA. The CDR3 runs to 19 residues. Trimming cost V 2 bases and J 1 base; bases outside gene matches: 11. The CDR3 region is CASSLYPRGQASYNSPLHF. The CDR3 DNA reads TGTGCCAGCAGCTTATACCCCCGAGGACAGGCGTCCTATAATTCACCCCTCCACTTT.

This chain connects TRBV9 to TRBJ1-1; D may be TRBD1 (5 bases). Trimming cost V 3 bases and J 0 bases, with 9 bases left between them. CDR1 is SGDLS and CDR2 is YYNGEE in the germline V gene. The CDR3 runs to 14 residues. The DNA of the CDR3 is TGTGCCAGCAGCGGAAAGGGGATGAACACTGAAGCTTTCTTT. Its translation is CASSGKGMNTEAFF.

The chain combines TRBV2 with TRBJ1-2; D gene ambiguous. CDR3 size: 14 residues. CDR1 and CDR2 (germline): SNHLY, FYNNEI. The ends were cut back, 2 bases at V and 1 base at J, with 8 bases in the middle. DNA of the CDR3: TGTGCCAGCAGTGAATACAGCCTTAACTATGGCTACACCTTC. This codes for CASSEYSLNYGYTF.

The chain links TRBV21-1 to TRBJ1-4; TRBD1, the table's D call, lacks a check against the DNA. TRBV21-1 is an annotated pseudogene. CDR3 size: 14 residues. The CDR3 loop is CASSPRQGLGKLFF. The CDR3 DNA reads TGTGCCAGCAGCCCCAGACAGGGGTTGGGAAAACTGTTTTTT.

The V gene is TRBV2, the J gene TRBJ1-1; 8 bases align to TRBD1. Germline V gene data show CDR1 as SNHLY and CDR2 as FYNNEI. CDR3 size: 14 residues. V lost 8 bases to trimming and J lost 4 bases; unmatched junction nucleotides: 9. DNA for the CDR3: TGTGCCAGCGCCGACAGGGGAGAAGTCACTGAAGCTTTCTTT. Translated: CASADRGEVTEAFF.

This chain uses TRBV24-1 with TRBJ2-1; D remains ambiguous. CDR3 size: 14 residues. CDR1 and CDR2 from the germline V gene are KGHDR and SFDVKD. The V end lost 6 bases, the J end lost 5 bases, and 13 bases lay between the germline ends. CDR3 bases: TGTGCCACCAGTCGACACGGTTGGGACAATGAGCAGTTCTTC. It yields the protein CATSRHGWDNEQFF.

This chain joins TRBV19 and TRBJ1-5; 8 bases agree with TRBD1. CDR3 size: 14 residues. After removal of 4 bases from V and 4 bases from J, the junction contained 3 bases not matched to a gene. In germline, CDR1 is LNHDA, CDR2 SQIVND (reference sequence). The chain's CDR3 is CASSTDRGNQPQHF. The CDR3 nucleotides are TGTGCCAGTAGTACCGACAGGGGTAATCAGCCCCAGCATTTT.

This clone was counted once. This chain uses TRBV6-5 with TRBJ1-1; 7 bases match TRBD1. CDR3 length equals 13 residues. The germline V gene has CDR1 MNHEY and CDR2 SVGAGI. V lost 6 bases and J lost 12; bases outside the gene matches: 13. CDR3 in amino acids: CASSPVDRVRPFF. The CDR3 nucleotides are TGTGCCAGCAGCCCCGTAGACAGGGTTAGACCTTTCTTT.

The genes are TRBV7-2 and TRBJ2-5, with TRBD1 matching over 7 bases. Trimming at V came to 4 bases and at J to 3 bases, leaving 2 bases not matched to a gene. Looked up from germline, CDR1 is SGHTA and CDR2 is FQGNSA. This CDR3 region has 13 residues. The CDR3: CASSSGQKETQYF. The CDR3 DNA reads TGTGCCAGCAGCTCGGGACAGAAAGAGACCCAGTACTTC.

The CDR3 coding sequence is TGCGCCAGCAGCTTGGGGACTAGTCCAGGGACGCAGTATTTT. Residues: CASSLGTSPGTQYF. The J gene is TRBJ2-3, the V gene TRBV5-1; 7 positions agree with TRBD2. After removal of 0 bases from V and 9 bases from J, the junction contained 7 bases not matched to a gene. Germline V CDR1 and CDR2: SGHRS, YFSETQ. The CDR3 covers 14 residues.

This clone was found a few times. The chain links TRBV5-1 to TRBJ2-3; 13 positions agree with TRBD2. The length of the CDR3 is 16 residues. J was trimmed by 1 base and V by 5 bases; bases with no gene match: 4. CDR1 and CDR2 from the germline V gene are SGHRS and YFSETQ. The CDR3 coding sequence is TGCGCCAGCAGTTCCGGACTAGCGGGGGGCACAGATACGCAGTATTTT. It specifies CASSSGLAGGTDTQYF.